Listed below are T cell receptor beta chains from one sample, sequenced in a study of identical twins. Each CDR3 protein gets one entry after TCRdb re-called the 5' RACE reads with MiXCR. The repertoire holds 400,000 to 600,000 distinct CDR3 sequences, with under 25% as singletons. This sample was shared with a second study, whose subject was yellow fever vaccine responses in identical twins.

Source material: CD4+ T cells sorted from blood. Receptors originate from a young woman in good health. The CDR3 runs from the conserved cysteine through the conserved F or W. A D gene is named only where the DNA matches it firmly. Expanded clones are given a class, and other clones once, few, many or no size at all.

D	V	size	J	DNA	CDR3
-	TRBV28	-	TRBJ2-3	TGTGCCAGCAGTACACCATGGGATACGCAGTATTTT	CASSTPWDTQYF
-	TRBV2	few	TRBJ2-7	TGTGCCAGCAGCGATAGCAGTCCGTTCTTCTACGAGCAGTACTTC	CASSDSSPFFYEQYF
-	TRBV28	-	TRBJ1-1	TGTGCCAGCAGTTTTAGCCGGTCTAACACTGAAGCTTTCTTT	CASSFSRSNTEAFF
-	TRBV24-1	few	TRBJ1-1	TGTGCCACCAGTTTCGGGCAGAACACTGAAGCTTTCTTT	CATSFGQNTEAFF
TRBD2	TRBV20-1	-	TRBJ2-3	TGCAGTGCCCCGGGGGGCGGGAGGCGCACAGATACGCAGTATTTT	CSAPGGGRRTDTQYF
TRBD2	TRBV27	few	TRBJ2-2	TGTGCCAGCAAGTCGAGGGAGGGGAACACCGGGGAGCTGTTTTTT	CASKSREGNTGELFF
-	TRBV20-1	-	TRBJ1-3	TGCAGTGCTAGAGCGGTTGGAACTGGAAACACCATATATTTT	CSARAVGTGNTIYF
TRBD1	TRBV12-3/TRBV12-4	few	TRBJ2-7	TGTGCCAGCAGTTTCCGCGGCCAGGGGGCCTACGAGCAGTACTTC	CASSFRGQGAYEQYF
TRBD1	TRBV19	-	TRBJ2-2	TGTGCCAGTGGTGGGACAGGGAACACCGGGGAGCTGTTTTTT	CASGGTGNTGELFF
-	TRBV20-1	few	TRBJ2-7	TGCAGTGCGCTGGAGGCCGAGCAGTACTTC	CSALEAEQYF
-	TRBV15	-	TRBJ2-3	TGTGCCACCAGCAGGAACACAGATACGCAGTATTTT	CATSRNTDTQYF
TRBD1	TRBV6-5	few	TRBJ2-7	TGTGCCAGCAGTTACAGGCAGGGGGCCTACGAGCAGTACTTC	CASSYRQGAYEQYF
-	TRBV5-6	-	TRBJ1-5	TGTGCCAGCAGCTTCGGGACGGGGGTGCGGAGCAATCAGCCCCAGCATTTT	CASSFGTGVRSNQPQHF
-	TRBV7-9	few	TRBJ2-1	TGTGCCAGCAGCTGGTCGCCGAAGGGTCTCAATGAGCAGTTCTTC	CASSWSPKGLNEQFF
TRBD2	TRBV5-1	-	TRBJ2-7	TGCGCCAGCAGCTTGACCACTAGCGGGAGGCCCCAGGCGTCCTACGAGCAGTACTTC	CASSLTTSGRPQASYEQYF
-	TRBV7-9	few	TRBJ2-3	TGTGCCAGCAGCCCCGTGAGGGGGAAGGGCACAGATACGCAGTATTTT	CASSPVRGKGTDTQYF
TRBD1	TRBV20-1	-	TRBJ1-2	TGCAGTGCAGGAAAACCGGGACAGCTCTATGGCTACACCTTC	CSAGKPGQLYGYTF
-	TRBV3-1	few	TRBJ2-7	TGTGCCAGCAGAGGCGGGGGCCACTACGAGCAGTACTTC	CASRGGGHYEQYF
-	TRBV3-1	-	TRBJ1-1	TGTGCCAGCAGCCAAGATTCGGGGAACACTGAAGCTTTCTTT	CASSQDSGNTEAFF
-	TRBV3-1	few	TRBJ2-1	TGTGCCAGCAGCCAAGCTCCGGTGAATGAGCAGTTCTTC	CASSQAPVNEQFF
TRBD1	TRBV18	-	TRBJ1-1	TGTGCCAGCTCACTCGGGACAGGGGGGCTGTCTGAAGCTTTCTTT	CASSLGTGGLSEAFF
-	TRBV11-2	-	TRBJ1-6	TGTGCCACTACAGGGAGCCGCAGCTCACCCCTCCACTTT	CATTGSRSSPLHF
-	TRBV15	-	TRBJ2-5	TGTGCCACCAGCAGAGTGGGCCCAGAAGAGACCCAGTACTTC	CATSRVGPEETQYF
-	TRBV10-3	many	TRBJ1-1	TGTGCCATCAGTGGGGGACCTAACACTGAAGCTTTCTTT	CAISGGPNTEAFF
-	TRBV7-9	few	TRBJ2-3	TGTGCCAGCAGCTCCACCAGGGAAGATACGCAGTATTTT	CASSSTREDTQYF
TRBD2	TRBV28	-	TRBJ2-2	TGTGCCAGCATGAGCGGGGGGGCCGGCGGGGAGCTGTTTTTT	CASMSGGAGGELFF
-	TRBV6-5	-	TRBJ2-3	TGTGCCAGCAGTTTTAGCGGAGTGGGGGGTACGCAGTATTTT	CASSFSGVGGTQYF
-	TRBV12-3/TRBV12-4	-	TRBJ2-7	TGTGCCAGCAGTCCGGCGGTAAGCTCCTACGAGCAGTACTTC	CASSPAVSSYEQYF
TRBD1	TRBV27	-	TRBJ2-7	TGTGCCAGCAGTTTAGCTTGGGACAGCTCCTACGAGCAGTACTTC	CASSLAWDSSYEQYF
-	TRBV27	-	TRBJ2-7	TGTGCCAGCGAAGGGGGTCCCCTAGGCGAGCAGTACTTC	CASEGGPLGEQYF
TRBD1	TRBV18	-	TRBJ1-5	TGTGCCAGCTCACCCGATTTGACAGGGACGCAGCCCCAGCATTTT	CASSPDLTGTQPQHF
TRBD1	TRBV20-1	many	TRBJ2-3	TGCAGTGCTAGAGCCGGGACAGGCTCAGATACGCAGTATTTT	CSARAGTGSDTQYF
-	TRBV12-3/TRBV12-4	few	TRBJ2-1	TGTGCCACCGGGCTATTGGCCGAGACGGATGAGCAGTTCTTC	CATGLLAETDEQFF